This T cell receptor beta chain was found in a study of blood T cells in healthy people across ages. Overall study results and limits: No conclusive comparison of naive versus antigen-experienced cells was possible with unsorted PBMCs. Possibly confounding the expanded clonotype changes was the fact that donor CMV status was unknown. Significant beta diversity loss was already apparent by age approximately 38, declining roughly linearly.

In regard to this clonotype: The antigen is undetermined.

The ends lost 3 bases at V and 5 bases at J; junction bases unmatched: 3. Per the germline V gene, CDR1 is SGDLS and CDR2 is YYNGEE. The CDR3 length is 13 residues. The authors ran a second PCR of about 7 to 11 cycles using a sample-barcoded 5' primer and a J-beta primer mix. One entry per CDR3 protein, called by TCRdb with MiXCR from the 5' RACE reads. This sample has around 900,000 distinct CDR3 sequences, with roughly 47% found just once. Isolation yielded PBMCs, at least 6 million per sample, in every case. This clonotype originated in a woman aged 55-70 years in good health. This rearrangement joins TRBV9 to TRBJ1-1; 8 bases line up with TRBD1. Source material: blood. CDR3 region: CASSATGVTEAFF. DNA for the CDR3: TGTGCCAGCAGCGCGACAGGGGTTACTGAAGCTTTCTTT.